One T cell receptor beta chain is described in this entry. This sample was included in a study of blood T cell repertoires in COVID-19. The wider study: Samples of COVID-19 (acute and convalescent) were obtained from the United States, Italy and Spain. PBMCs, B-cell-depleted T cells, or T cells were the source of the cDNA or gDNA that made up the material.

Under the authors' procedure: Researchers report that nucleated cell counts were estimated from reference gene primer amplification. Profiled with immunoSEQ multiplex PCR; TCRdb holds only in-frame clones, not every one. That table furnishes V, J and clone size, whereas the DNA furnished D and trimming. This sample has some 110,000 clones, with roughly 83% found just once. The sample taken for sequencing was peripheral blood. This sequence was found in an elderly woman with active or convalescent COVID-19.

The DNA of the CDR3 is TGTGCCAGCAGGCAGGGGGTAGCCACTGAAGCTTTCTTT. Residues: CASRQGVATEAFF. The genes are TRBV7-3 and TRBJ1-1; TRBD1 matches at 7 bases. CDR1 is SGHTA and CDR2 is FQGTGA in the germline V gene. The CDR3 is made up of 13 amino acids. The trim removed 6 bases at V and 4 bases at J, leaving 5 bases unmatched.